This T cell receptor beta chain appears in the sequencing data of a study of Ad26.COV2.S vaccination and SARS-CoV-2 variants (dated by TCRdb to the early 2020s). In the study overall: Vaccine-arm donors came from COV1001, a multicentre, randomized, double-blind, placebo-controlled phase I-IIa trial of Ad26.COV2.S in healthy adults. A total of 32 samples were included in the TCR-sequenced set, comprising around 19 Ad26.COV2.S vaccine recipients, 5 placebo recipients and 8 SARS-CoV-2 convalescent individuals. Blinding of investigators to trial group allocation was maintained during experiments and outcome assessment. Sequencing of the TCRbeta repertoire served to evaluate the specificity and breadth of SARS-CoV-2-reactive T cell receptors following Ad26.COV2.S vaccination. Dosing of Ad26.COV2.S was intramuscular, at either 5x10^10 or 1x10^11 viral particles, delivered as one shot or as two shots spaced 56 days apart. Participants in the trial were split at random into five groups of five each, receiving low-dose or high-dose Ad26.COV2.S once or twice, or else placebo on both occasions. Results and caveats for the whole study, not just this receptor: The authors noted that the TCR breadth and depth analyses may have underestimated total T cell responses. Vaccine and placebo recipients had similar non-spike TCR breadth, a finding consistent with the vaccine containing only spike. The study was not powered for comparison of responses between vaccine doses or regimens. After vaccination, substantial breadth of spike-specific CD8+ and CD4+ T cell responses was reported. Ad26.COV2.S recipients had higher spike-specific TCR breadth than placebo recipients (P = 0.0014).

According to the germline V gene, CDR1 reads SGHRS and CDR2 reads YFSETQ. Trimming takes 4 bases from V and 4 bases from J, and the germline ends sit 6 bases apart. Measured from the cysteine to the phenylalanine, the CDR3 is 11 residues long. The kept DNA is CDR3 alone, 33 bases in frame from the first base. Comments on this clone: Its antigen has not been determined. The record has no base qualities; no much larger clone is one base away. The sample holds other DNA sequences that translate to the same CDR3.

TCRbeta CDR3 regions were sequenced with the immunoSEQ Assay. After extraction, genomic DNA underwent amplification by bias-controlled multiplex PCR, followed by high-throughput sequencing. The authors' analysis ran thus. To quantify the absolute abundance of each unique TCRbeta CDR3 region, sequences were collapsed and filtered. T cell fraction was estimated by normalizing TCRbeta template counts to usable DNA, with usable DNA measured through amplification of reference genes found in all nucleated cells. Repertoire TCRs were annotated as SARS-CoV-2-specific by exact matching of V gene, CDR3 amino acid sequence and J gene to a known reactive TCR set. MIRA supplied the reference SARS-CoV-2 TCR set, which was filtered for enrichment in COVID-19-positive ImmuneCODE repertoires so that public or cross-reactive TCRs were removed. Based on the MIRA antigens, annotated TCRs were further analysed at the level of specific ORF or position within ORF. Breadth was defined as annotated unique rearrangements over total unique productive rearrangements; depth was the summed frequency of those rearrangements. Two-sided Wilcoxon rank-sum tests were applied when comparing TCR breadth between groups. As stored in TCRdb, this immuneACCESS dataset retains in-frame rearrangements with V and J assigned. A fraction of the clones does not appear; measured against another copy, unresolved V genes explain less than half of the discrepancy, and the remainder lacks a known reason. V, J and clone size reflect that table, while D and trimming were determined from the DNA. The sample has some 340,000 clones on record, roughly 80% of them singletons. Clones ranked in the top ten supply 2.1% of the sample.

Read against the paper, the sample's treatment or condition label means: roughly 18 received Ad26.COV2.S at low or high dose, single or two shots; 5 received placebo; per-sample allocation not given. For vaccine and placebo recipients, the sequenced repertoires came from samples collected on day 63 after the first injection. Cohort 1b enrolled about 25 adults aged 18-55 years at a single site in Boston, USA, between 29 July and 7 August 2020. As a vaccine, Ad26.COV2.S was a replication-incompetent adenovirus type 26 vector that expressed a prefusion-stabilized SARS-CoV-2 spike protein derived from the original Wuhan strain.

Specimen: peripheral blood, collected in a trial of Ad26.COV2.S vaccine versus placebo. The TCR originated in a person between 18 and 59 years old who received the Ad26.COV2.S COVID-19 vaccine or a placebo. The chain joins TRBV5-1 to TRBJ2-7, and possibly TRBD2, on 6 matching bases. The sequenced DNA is TGCGCCAGCAGCCGGGAGTACGAGCAGTACTTC. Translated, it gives CASSREYEQYF.